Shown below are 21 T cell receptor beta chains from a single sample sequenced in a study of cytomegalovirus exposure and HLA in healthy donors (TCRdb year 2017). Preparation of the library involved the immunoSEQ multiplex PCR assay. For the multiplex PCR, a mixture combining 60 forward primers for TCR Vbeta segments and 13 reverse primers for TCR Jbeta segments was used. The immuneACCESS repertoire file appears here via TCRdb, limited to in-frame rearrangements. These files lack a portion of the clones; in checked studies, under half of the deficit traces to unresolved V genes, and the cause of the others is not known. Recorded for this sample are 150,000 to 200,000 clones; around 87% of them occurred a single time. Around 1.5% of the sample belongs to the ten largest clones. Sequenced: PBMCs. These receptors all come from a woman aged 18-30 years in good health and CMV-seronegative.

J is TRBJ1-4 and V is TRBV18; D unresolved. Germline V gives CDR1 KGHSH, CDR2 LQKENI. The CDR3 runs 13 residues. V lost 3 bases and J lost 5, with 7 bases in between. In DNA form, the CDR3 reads TGTGCCAGCTCACCCCCCCGGAATGAAAAACTGTTTTTT. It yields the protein CASSPPRNEKLFF.

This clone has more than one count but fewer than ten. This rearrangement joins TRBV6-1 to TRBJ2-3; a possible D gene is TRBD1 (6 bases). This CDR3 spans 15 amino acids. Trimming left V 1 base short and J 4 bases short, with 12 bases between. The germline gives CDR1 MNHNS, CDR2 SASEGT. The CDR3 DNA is TGTGCCAGCAGTGAAGGGGGGCGATGGGCAGATACGCAGTATTTT. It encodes CASSEGGRWADTQYF.

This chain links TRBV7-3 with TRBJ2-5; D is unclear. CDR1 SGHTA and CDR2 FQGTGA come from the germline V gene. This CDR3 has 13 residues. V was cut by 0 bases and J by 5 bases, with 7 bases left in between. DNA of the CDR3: TGTGCCAGCAGCTTAACGGTTCAGGAGACCCAGTACTTC. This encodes CASSLTVQETQYF.

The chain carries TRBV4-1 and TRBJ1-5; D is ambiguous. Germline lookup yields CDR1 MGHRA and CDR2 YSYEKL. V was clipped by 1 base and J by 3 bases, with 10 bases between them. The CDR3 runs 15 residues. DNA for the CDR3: TGCGCCAGCAGCCAAGGGGCAGCCTTCAATCAGCCCCAGCATTTT. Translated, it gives CASSQGAAFNQPQHF.

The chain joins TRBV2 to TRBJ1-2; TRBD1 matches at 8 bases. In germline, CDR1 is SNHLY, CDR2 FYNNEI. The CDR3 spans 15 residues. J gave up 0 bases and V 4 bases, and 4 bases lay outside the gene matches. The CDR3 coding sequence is TGTGCCAGCAGTGGGGACAGGCTTTCTAACTATGGCTACACCTTC. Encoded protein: CASSGDRLSNYGYTF.

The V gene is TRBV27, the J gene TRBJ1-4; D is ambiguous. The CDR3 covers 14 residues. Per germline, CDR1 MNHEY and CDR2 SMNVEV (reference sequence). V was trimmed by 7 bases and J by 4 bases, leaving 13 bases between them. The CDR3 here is CASTHSGVNEKLFF. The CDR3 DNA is TGTGCCAGCACTCACAGCGGGGTTAATGAAAAACTGTTTTTT.

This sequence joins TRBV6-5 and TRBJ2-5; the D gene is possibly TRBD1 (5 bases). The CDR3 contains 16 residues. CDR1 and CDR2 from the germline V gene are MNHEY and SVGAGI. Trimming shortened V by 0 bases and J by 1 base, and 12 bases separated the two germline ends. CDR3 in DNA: TGTGCCAGCAGTTACTCGGCTACCCAGGGCCAAGAGACCCAGTACTTC. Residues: CASSYSATQGQETQYF.

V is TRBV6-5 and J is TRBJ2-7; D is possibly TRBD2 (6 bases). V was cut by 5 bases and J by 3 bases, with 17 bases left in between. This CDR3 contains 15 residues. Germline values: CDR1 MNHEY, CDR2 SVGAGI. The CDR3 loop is CASSPGTLPFYEQYF. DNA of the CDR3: TGTGCCAGCAGTCCCGGGACTCTTCCTTTCTACGAGCAGTACTTC.

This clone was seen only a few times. The CDR3, as DNA: TGTGCCAGTAGCACCAGCGGGAGCGATTACGAGCAGTACTTC. As protein: CASSTSGSDYEQYF. This chain uses TRBV19 with TRBJ2-7; 8 nucleotides line up with TRBD2. This CDR3 is built from 14 residues. V trimming: 6 bases; J trimming: 4 bases; junction bases outside the gene matches: 8. Germline CDR1 LNHDA, CDR2 SQIVND (reference sequence).

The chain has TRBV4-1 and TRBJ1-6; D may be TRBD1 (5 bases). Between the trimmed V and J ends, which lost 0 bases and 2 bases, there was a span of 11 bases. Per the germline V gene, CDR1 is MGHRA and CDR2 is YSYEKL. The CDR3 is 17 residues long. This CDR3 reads CASSQDLAGTYNSPLHF. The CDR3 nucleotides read TGCGCCAGCAGCCAAGATCTCGCAGGGACCTATAATTCACCCCTCCACTTT.

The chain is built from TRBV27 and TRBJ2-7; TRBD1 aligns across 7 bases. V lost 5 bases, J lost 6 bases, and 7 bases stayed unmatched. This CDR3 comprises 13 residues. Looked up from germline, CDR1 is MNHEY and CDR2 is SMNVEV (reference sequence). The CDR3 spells CASSRDRVGEQYF. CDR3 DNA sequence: TGTGCCAGCAGTAGAGACAGGGTAGGCGAGCAGTACTTC.

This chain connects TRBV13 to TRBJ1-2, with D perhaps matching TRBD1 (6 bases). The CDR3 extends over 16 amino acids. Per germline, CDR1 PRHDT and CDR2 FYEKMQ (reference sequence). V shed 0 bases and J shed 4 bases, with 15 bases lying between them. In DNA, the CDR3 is TGTGCCAGCAGCTTAGGCCGGGGCAGGGGATCCTATGGCTACACCTTC. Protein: CASSLGRGRGSYGYTF.

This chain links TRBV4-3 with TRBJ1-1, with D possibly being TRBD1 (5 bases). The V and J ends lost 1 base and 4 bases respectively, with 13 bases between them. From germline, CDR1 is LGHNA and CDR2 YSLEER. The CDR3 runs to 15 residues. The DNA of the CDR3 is TGCGCCAGCAGCCAAGGGACCCCGGGGGGCACTGAAGCTTTCTTT. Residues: CASSQGTPGGTEAFF.

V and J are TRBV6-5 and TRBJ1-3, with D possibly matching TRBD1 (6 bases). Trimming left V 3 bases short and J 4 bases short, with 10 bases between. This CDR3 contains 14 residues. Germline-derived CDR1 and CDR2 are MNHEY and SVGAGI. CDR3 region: CASSYKGDGNTIYF. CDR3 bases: TGTGCCAGCAGTTATAAGGGGGACGGAAACACCATATATTTT.

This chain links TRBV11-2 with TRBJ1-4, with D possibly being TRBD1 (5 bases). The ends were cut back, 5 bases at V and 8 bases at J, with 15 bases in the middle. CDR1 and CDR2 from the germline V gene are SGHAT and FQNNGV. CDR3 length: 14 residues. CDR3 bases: TGTGCCAGCAGCCCCATGGGGCTTTGGGAAAAACTGTTTTTT. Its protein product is CASSPMGLWEKLFF.

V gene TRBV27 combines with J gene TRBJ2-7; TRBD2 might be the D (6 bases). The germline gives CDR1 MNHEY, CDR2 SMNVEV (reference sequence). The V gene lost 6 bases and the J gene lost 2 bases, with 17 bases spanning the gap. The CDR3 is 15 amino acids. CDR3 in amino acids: CASSLTFGGTYEQYF. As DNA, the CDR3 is TGTGCCAGCAGCTTGACGTTTGGCGGGACCTACGAGCAGTACTTC.

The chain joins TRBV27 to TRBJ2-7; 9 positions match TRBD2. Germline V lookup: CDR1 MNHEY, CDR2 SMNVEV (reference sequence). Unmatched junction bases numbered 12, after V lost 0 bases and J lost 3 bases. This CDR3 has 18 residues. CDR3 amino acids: CASSLSGLSTSGNYEQYF. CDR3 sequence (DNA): TGTGCCAGCAGTTTATCAGGTTTGTCGACTAGCGGTAACTACGAGCAGTACTTC.

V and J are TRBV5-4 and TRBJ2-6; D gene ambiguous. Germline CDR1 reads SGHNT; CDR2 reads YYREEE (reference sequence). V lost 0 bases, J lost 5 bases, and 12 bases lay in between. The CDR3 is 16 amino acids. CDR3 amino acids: CASSLAGPRWANVLTF. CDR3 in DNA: TGTGCCAGCAGCTTGGCAGGTCCACGCTGGGCCAACGTCCTGACTTTC.

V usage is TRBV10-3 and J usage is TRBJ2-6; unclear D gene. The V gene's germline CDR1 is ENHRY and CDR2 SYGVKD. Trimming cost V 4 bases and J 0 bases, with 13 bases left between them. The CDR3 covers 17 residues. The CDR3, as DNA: TGTGCCATCAGTGTGGCTAGTAGGTACTCTGGGGCCAACGTCCTGACTTTC. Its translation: CAISVASRYSGANVLTF.

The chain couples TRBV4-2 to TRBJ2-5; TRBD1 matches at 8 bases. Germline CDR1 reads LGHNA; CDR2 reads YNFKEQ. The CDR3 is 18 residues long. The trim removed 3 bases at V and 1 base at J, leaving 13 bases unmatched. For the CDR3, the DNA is TGTGCCAGCAGCCACCCCGGGGCCAGGGGGCGCACCCAAGAGACCCAGTACTTC. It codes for CASSHPGARGRTQETQYF.

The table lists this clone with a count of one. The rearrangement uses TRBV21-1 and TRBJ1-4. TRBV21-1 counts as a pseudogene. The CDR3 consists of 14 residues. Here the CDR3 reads CASSQREGREKLFF. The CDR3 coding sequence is TGTGCCAGCAGCCAAAGAGAGGGGAGGGAAAAACTGTTTTTT.